These 7 T cell receptor beta chains were all obtained from the same sample, sequenced in a study of blood T cell repertoires in COVID-19. Generated by immunoSEQ multiplex PCR, the TCRdb table keeps only in-frame clones and is missing some. The top ten clones hold under 2% of a sample with 400,000 to 450,000 clones, over 75% of them seen once. The sequencing input was peripheral blood. Receptors were obtained from a woman between 40 and 50 years old with COVID-19, enrolled during active disease.

V gene TRBV27 combines with J gene TRBJ2-7, with D hard to call. CDR3 length: 15 residues. CDR1 is MNHEY and CDR2 is SMNVEV in the germline V gene (reference sequence). V lost 2 bases to trimming and J lost 3 bases, with 14 bases between them. The CDR3 bases are TGTGCCAGCAGTTTAAGACGAGGTTCTTTCTACGAGCAGTACTTC. Translation gives CASSLRRGSFYEQYF.

The genes are TRBV19 and TRBJ1-1, with D unclear. The germline V gene has CDR1 LNHDA and CDR2 SQIVND (reference sequence). The CDR3 has 13 residues. V was cut by 5 bases and J by 7 bases, with 14 bases left in between. This CDR3 is CASSQTAVDEAFF. The CDR3 DNA follows: TGTGCCAGTAGTCAAACAGCCGTTGATGAAGCTTTCTTT.

The V and J genes are TRBV5-1 and TRBJ2-3; the D gene is possibly TRBD1 (5 bases). CDR1 SGHRS and CDR2 YFSETQ come from the germline V gene. This CDR3 is 13 amino acids long. V was trimmed by 0 bases and J by 5 bases, leaving 7 bases between them. The CDR3 is CASSLGRVDTQYF. The CDR3 DNA reads as TGCGCCAGCAGCTTGGGCAGGGTAGATACGCAGTATTTT. The full variable domain, its missing parts supplied by reference TRBV5-1 and TRBJ2-3, is KAGVTQTPRYLIKTRGQQVTLSCSPISGHRSVSWYQQTPGQGLQFLFEYFSETQRNKGNFPGRFSGRQFSNSRSEMNVSTLELGDSALYLCASSLGRVDTQYFGPGTRLTVL.

This CDR3 reads CASSFGGRDYGYTF. The CDR3 DNA follows: TGTGCCAGCAGCTTCGGTGGCAGGGACTATGGCTACACCTTC. The chain is built from TRBV5-4 and TRBJ1-2, with TRBD1 as a possible D gene (5 bases). Germline-derived CDR1 and CDR2 are SGHNT and YYREEE (reference sequence). The CDR3 runs to 14 residues. Trimming took off 2 bases at V and 3 bases at J, with 11 bases between the two ends.

V and J are TRBV7-9 and TRBJ1-4; D is undetermined. The CDR3 is 14 amino acids. Germline V gene lookup returns CDR1 SEHNR and CDR2 FQNEAQ (reference sequence). Trimming left V 0 bases short and J 2 bases short, with 4 bases between. The CDR3 region has the DNA TGTGCCAGCAGCTTAGCGGGCACTAATGAAAAACTGTTTTTT. This encodes CASSLAGTNEKLFF.

The chain couples TRBV9 to TRBJ1-6, with TRBD1 as a possible D gene (5 bases). The CDR3 runs 15 residues. V gave up 2 bases and J gave up 7 bases, with 13 bases separating them. Germline V gene data show CDR1 as SGDLS and CDR2 as YYNGEE. CDR3 DNA sequence: TGTGCCAGCAGCGTTGAACCGGGGGACAATTCACCCCTCCACTTT. Protein: CASSVEPGDNSPLHF.

The chain links TRBV2 to TRBJ1-6, with 8 positions matching TRBD1. CDR1 SNHLY and CDR2 FYNNEI come from the germline V gene. This CDR3 comprises 15 residues. V was pared by 2 bases and J by 7 bases, with 4 bases of the junction left unmatched. The CDR3 bases are TGTGCCAGCAGTGAACTAACAGGGGGAAATTCACCCCTCCACTTT. Amino acids: CASSELTGGNSPLHF.